This T cell receptor (beta chain) was sequenced during a study of cytomegalovirus exposure and HLA in healthy donors. The study's findings and limits: Looking again later, the authors saw that most CMV-associated TCR beta chains seemed HLA-restricted. Reportedly, diagnosis of cytomegalovirus status by the classifier showed high specificity and sensitivity.

This CDR3 has 16 amino acids. CDR1 and CDR2 from the germline V gene are SGHDT and YYEEEE. The junction had 8 bases not matched to a gene; V was cut back by 4 bases and J by 2 bases. Researchers ran the PCR with 60 Vbeta and 13 Jbeta primers. TCRdb keeps only in-frame clones here, not all; method: immunoSEQ multiplex PCR. The sample lists 65,000 to 75,000 clones; around 76% were seen once. This clone was observed a handful of times. The antigen is unknown. The clonotype comes from a middle-aged man in good health and CMV-seronegative. This rearrangement joins TRBV5-6 to TRBJ1-3; 8 nucleotides align to TRBD1. Source material: PBMCs. CDR3 amino acids: CASSLTGAKTGNTIYF. Written as DNA, the CDR3 is TGTGCCAGCAGCCTGACAGGGGCCAAGACTGGAAACACCATATATTTT.